These 29 T cell receptor beta chains were all obtained from the same sample, sequenced in a study of cytomegalovirus exposure and HLA in healthy donors. The PCR had 60 Vbeta and 13 Jbeta primers. Sequencing used immunoSEQ multiplex PCR; TCRdb keeps in-frame clones, though not all of them. The sample lists some 120,000 clones; approximately 81% were seen once. The sequencing input was PBMCs. The receptors were sampled from a man in his thirties or forties in good health and CMV-seropositive.

For this clone: The junction and the germline gene differ at one end; a read error may be behind it. The V call is TRBV5-1, the J call TRBJ1-1, with 7 bases matching TRBD1. CDR3 length: 14 amino acids. Germline V gives CDR1 SGHRS, CDR2 YFSETQ. CDR3: CASSLAPGGTEAFF. The DNA of the CDR3 is TGCGCCAGCAGTTTGGCCCCAGGGGGCACTGAAGCTTTCTTT.

The CDR3 DNA is TGTGCCATCAGTGAGTCGTTGGGAGGGGGCTACAATGAGCAGTTCTTC. As protein: CAISESLGGGYNEQFF. The chain joins TRBV10-3 to TRBJ2-1; tentative D call: TRBD2 (7 bases). Germline V gives CDR1 ENHRY, CDR2 SYGVKD. Trimming removed 0 bases at V and 3 bases at J, with 12 bases between. This CDR3 spans 16 amino acids.

The gene calls are TRBV4-1 and TRBJ2-1, with TRBD1 identical over 7 bases. With V trimmed by 1 base and J by 0 bases, 6 bases remained unmatched. Germline V gives CDR1 MGHRA, CDR2 YSYEKL. CDR3 length: 17 amino acids. The CDR3 region has the DNA TGCGCCAGCAGCCAAGTAGGGGGCTGGAGCTCCTACAATGAGCAGTTCTTC. Translated, it gives CASSQVGGWSSYNEQFF.

The chain couples TRBV21-1 to TRBJ2-1; the DNA was not used to check the table's D call, TRBD2. TRBV21-1 has pseudogene status. There are 17 residues in the CDR3. CDR3 in DNA: TGTGCCAGCAGCAAGCATGGCCTAAAGAGGAGCGGGAATGAGCAGTTCTTC. It is translated as CASSKHGLKRSGNEQFF.

The rearrangement links TRBV5-6 to TRBJ1-1, with 7 bases that match TRBD1. CDR3 size: 16 residues. Trimming removed 4 bases from V and 7 bases from J; junction bases left unmatched: 16. From germline, CDR1 is SGHDT and CDR2 YYEEEE. CDR3 sequence: CASSDQTGFEFGEAFF. The CDR3 region has the DNA TGTGCCAGCAGCGACCAGACAGGGTTTGAATTCGGTGAAGCTTTCTTT.

The chain employs TRBV7-2 and TRBJ2-1; possibly TRBD2 for D (5 bases). The germline gives CDR1 SGHTA, CDR2 FQGNSA. The V end lost 11 bases, the J end lost 3 bases, and 14 bases lay between the germline ends. The CDR3 has 13 amino acids. As DNA, the CDR3 is TGTGCCGGAGGCCCCCAAGGCTACAATGAGCAGTTCTTC. Its translation: CAGGPQGYNEQFF.

V and J are TRBV18 and TRBJ1-6; TRBD1 matches at 7 bases. The CDR3 totals 19 residues. V trimming: 2 bases; J trimming: 8 bases; junction bases outside the gene matches: 18. Germline V gives CDR1 KGHSH, CDR2 LQKENI. CDR3 protein: CASSPEDRGPPYIDSPLHF. In DNA form, the CDR3 reads TGTGCCAGCTCACCAGAGGATAGGGGGCCTCCTTATATCGATTCACCCCTCCACTTT.

There are a few counts of this clone. The rearrangement joins TRBV4-1 to TRBJ2-3; a possible D gene is TRBD1 (6 bases). V was pared by 4 bases and J by 5 bases, with 16 bases between. The CDR3 extends over 15 amino acids. Germline CDR1 is MGHRA and CDR2 is YSYEKL. DNA for the CDR3: TGCGCCAGCAGCCTAAACAGGGATGGGGGAGATACGCAGTATTTT. The encoded protein is CASSLNRDGGDTQYF.

This chain joins TRBV27 and TRBJ2-6; 8 nucleotides match TRBD1. Germline assignment: CDR1 MNHEY and CDR2 SMNVEV (reference sequence). The junction had 9 bases not matched to a gene; V was cut back by 0 bases and J by 2 bases. CDR3 length equals 19 residues. The CDR3 loop is CASSLSAGGLVTGANVLTF. CDR3 nucleotide sequence: TGTGCCAGCAGTTTATCGGCAGGGGGCCTGGTAACTGGGGCCAACGTCCTGACTTTC.

The rearrangement links TRBV11-2 to TRBJ2-7; TRBD1 matches at 8 bases. Germline CDR1 is SGHAT and CDR2 is FQNNGV. CDR3 length: 18 amino acids. The V gene end was trimmed by 5 bases and the J gene end by 4 bases; junction bases not matched to a gene: 19. DNA for the CDR3: TGTGCCAGCAGCCCTATAACAAGGGGCCGCGGACAGGGATACGAGCAGTACTTC. Its protein is CASSPITRGRGQGYEQYF.

With regard to this clone: Relative to the germline gene, one junction end is altered; a read error may explain this. V gene TRBV7-9 combines with J gene TRBJ2-1; 11 bases map to TRBD2. Germline loops: CDR1 SEHNR, CDR2 FQNEAQ (reference sequence). CDR3 length: 16 residues. The DNA of the CDR3 is TGTTCCAGCAGCCCCGGCACGGGACTAGCGGCGAATGAGCAGTTCTTC. This gives the protein CSSSPGTGLAANEQFF.

The chain links TRBV5-1 to TRBJ1-1; 12 bases fit TRBD1. Germline lookup yields CDR1 SGHRS and CDR2 YFSETQ. This CDR3 has 15 residues. The trim removed 4 bases at V and 8 bases at J, leaving 9 bases unmatched. The CDR3 spells CASSQWDRGHLEAFF. Here the CDR3 DNA reads TGCGCCAGCAGCCAATGGGACAGGGGGCACCTCGAAGCTTTCTTT.

The rearrangement uses TRBV6-5 and TRBJ1-1, with D uncertain. The germline gives CDR1 MNHEY, CDR2 SVGAGI. Trimming left V 6 bases short and J 3 bases short, with 17 bases between. The CDR3 is 15 amino acids. CDR3 sequence reads: CASSPNRGVYTEAFF. As DNA, the CDR3 is TGTGCCAGCAGCCCCAATCGCGGGGTGTACACTGAAGCTTTCTTT.

This chain joins TRBV5-1 and TRBJ2-7; D might be TRBD1 (6 bases). This CDR3 spans 15 amino acids. CDR1 SGHRS and CDR2 YFSETQ come from the germline V gene. V lost 3 bases to trimming and J lost 1 base, with 14 bases between them. CDR3 in amino acids: CASSSYRAPSYEQYF. The CDR3 DNA is TGCGCCAGCAGCTCCTACAGGGCACCATCCTACGAGCAGTACTTC.

Comments on this clone: Other nucleotide sequences from this sample produce the same CDR3. The V and J genes are TRBV5-1 and TRBJ2-7; a weak D match, TRBD1 (7 bases). This CDR3 region has 14 residues. CDR1 SGHRS and CDR2 YFSETQ come from the germline V gene. V was clipped by 1 base and J by 3 bases, with 11 bases between them. CDR3 DNA sequence: TGCGCCAGCAGCTTGCAGGGGGGAATCTACGAGCAGTACTTC. Encoded protein: CASSLQGGIYEQYF.

The chain links TRBV18 to TRBJ2-5; D is perhaps TRBD1 (6 bases). Per germline, CDR1 KGHSH and CDR2 LQKENI. With 3 bases removed from V and 5 bases from J, the gap between germline ends came to 10 bases. This CDR3 spans 13 amino acids. CDR3 coding DNA: TGTGCCAGCTCACCGTCAGGGGTGGAGACCCAGTACTTC. Encoded protein: CASSPSGVETQYF.

As regards this clone: An end of the junction does not agree with germline; a read error may underlie this. V and J are TRBV7-7 and TRBJ2-7; the match to TRBD1 covers 9 bases. CDR1 SSHAT and CDR2 FNYEAQ come from the germline V gene (reference sequence). The CDR3 has 16 amino acids. The CDR3 spells CASSSGHGTGSNEQYF. CDR3 DNA: TGTGCTAGCAGCTCCGGACATGGGACAGGGTCCAACGAGCAGTACTTC.

The chain links TRBV7-9 to TRBJ2-5; the match to TRBD1 covers 8 bases. The J call is in doubt because the DNA end fits TRBJ2-7 better. The CDR3 sequence is 15 residues long. Per the germline V gene, CDR1 is SEHNR and CDR2 is FQNEAQ (reference sequence). The CDR3 spells CASSLVDRGSYEQYF. CDR3 bases: TGTGCCAGCAGCTTAGTAGACAGGGGCTCCTACGAGCAGTACTTC.

The chain has TRBV28 and TRBJ1-5; 7 bases are a match to TRBD1. This CDR3 is built from 16 residues. Unmatched junction bases numbered 13, after V lost 6 bases and J lost 5 bases. Germline V gives CDR1 MDHEN, CDR2 SYDVKM. The CDR3 nucleotides are TGTGCCAGCAGAAATTGGGACAGAGGAACGGATCAGCCCCAGCATTTT. Its translation is CASRNWDRGTDQPQHF.

Regarding this clone: The identical CDR3 is also encoded by other nucleotide sequences in the sample. The genes are TRBV11-3 and TRBJ2-7; D is possibly TRBD2 (5 bases). The V and J ends lost 2 bases and 4 bases respectively, with 9 bases between them. Per the germline V gene, CDR1 is SGHNT and CDR2 is YENEEA. The CDR3 spans 13 residues. Here the CDR3 reads CASSLTLAYEQYF. CDR3 nucleotide sequence: TGTGCCAGCAGCTTAACCCTAGCATACGAGCAGTACTTC. Combining the CDR3 with reference TRBV11-3 and TRBJ2-7 gives the whole variable domain EAGVVQSPRYKIIEKKQPVAFWCNPISGHNTLYWYLQNLGQGPELLIRYENEEAVDDSQLPKDRFSAERLKGVDSTLKIQPAELGDSAVYLCASSLTLAYEQYFGPGTRLTVT.

This clone occurred a few times. This chain links TRBV5-4 with TRBJ2-3; D remains unclear. V lost 6 bases and J 6 bases, leaving 20 bases between the germline ends. CDR3 length: 15 amino acids. Germline V gene data show CDR1 as SGHNT and CDR2 as YYREEE (reference sequence). This CDR3 reads CASTRGPLQTDTQYF. DNA for the CDR3: TGTGCCAGCACCCGAGGCCCCCTCCAGACGGATACGCAGTATTTT.

In its sample, this clone was seen a few times. The chain couples TRBV29-1 to TRBJ2-3, with 13 bases identical to TRBD2. The length of the CDR3 is 15 residues. Germline CDR1 and CDR2: SQVTM and ANQGSEA. The CDR3 here is CTAMGLAGRTDTQYF. The CDR3 region has the DNA TGCACTGCGATGGGACTAGCGGGACGCACAGATACGCAGTATTTT.

This clone was detected only once. The rearrangement uses TRBV19 and TRBJ1-1; maybe TRBD1 (5 bases). Trimming removed 5 bases from V and 4 bases from J, with 11 bases in between. Germline V gene data show CDR1 as LNHDA and CDR2 as SQIVND (reference sequence). This CDR3 has 13 residues. The CDR3 sequence: CASSLLQVTEAFF. The DNA of the CDR3 is TGTGCCAGTAGTTTACTACAGGTCACTGAAGCTTTCTTT.

The chain has TRBV4-3 and TRBJ1-2; 7 nucleotides match TRBD1. Germline values: CDR1 LGHNA, CDR2 YSLEER. The J segment lost 5 bases and the V segment lost 3 bases, leaving 9 bases of the junction unmatched. The CDR3 length is 15 residues. DNA for the CDR3: TGCGCCAGCAGCCACGAAGTTAGGACAGGTTATGGCTACACCTTC. Protein: CASSHEVRTGYGYTF.

The rearrangement joins TRBV9 to TRBJ2-3; TRBD2 aligns across 11 bases. CDR1 is SGDLS and CDR2 is YYNGEE in the germline V gene. V lost 3 bases, J lost 4 bases, and 13 bases stayed unmatched. This CDR3 comprises 18 residues. The DNA of the CDR3 is TGTGCCAGCAGCGCACTAGCGGGGGTGCTCCCCGGCCCAGATACGCAGTATTTT. It codes for CASSALAGVLPGPDTQYF.

The rearrangement joins TRBV29-1 to TRBJ2-3; possibly TRBD1 for D (6 bases). Germline V gene data show CDR1 as SQVTM and CDR2 as ANQGSEA. V lost 7 bases to trimming and J lost 5 bases, with 13 bases between them. The CDR3 extends over 12 amino acids. CDR3 DNA sequence: TGCAGCGCCGGGACACTTCTAGATACGCAGTATTTT. It specifies CSAGTLLDTQYF.

The CDR3 is CASSTRLSYEQYF. The CDR3 DNA reads as TGTGCCAGCAGTACTCGCCTCTCCTACGAGCAGTACTTC. The gene calls are TRBV28 and TRBJ2-7, with no clear D. This CDR3 has 13 amino acids. V was pared by 5 bases and J by 0 bases, with 8 bases between. Germline V gene data show CDR1 as MDHEN and CDR2 as SYDVKM.

V is TRBV28 and J is TRBJ2-1; 11 bases are a match to TRBD2. Germline V gene lookup returns CDR1 MDHEN and CDR2 SYDVKM. With 2 bases clipped from V and 2 bases from J, the junction kept 2 bases outside the gene matches. The CDR3 consists of 16 residues. CDR3 protein: CASSLISGRAYNEQFF. The CDR3 coding sequence is TGTGCCAGCAGTTTAATTAGCGGGAGGGCCTACAATGAGCAGTTCTTC.

Remarks on this clone: At one end, the junction sequence differs from germline, possibly due to a read error. The chain employs TRBV7-9 and TRBJ2-7; 9 bases agree with TRBD1. CDR3 length: 19 residues. The germline CDR1 and CDR2 sequences are SEHNR and FQNEAQ (reference sequence). The CDR3 sequence is CSSSFRTGAAPRSNYEQYF. The DNA for the CDR3 is TGTTCCAGCAGCTTCCGGACAGGGGCCGCCCCCCGTAGTAACTACGAGCAGTACTTC.